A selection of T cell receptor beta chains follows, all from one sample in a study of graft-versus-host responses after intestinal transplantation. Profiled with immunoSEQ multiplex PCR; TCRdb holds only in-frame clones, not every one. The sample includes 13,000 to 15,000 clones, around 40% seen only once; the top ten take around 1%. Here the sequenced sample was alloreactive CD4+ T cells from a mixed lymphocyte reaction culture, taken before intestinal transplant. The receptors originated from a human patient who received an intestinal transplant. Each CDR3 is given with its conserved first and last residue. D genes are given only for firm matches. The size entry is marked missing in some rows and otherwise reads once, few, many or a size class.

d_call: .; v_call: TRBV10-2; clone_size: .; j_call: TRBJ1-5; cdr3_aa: CASSGGRDGRAVGPQHF; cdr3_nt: TGCGCCAGCAGTGGGGGGAGGGACGGACGGGCGGTTGGGCCCCAGCATTTT
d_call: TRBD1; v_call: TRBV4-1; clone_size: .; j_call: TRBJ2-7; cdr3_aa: CASSARQGSYEQYF; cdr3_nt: TGCGCCAGCAGCGCTCGACAGGGCTCCTACGAGCAGTACTTC
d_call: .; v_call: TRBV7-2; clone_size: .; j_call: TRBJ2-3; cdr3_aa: CASSLARTDTQYF; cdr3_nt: TGTGCCAGCAGCTTAGCGAGGACAGATACGCAGTATTTT
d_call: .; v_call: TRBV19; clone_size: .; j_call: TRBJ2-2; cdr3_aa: CASSIGSGFANTGELFF; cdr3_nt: TGTGCCAGTAGTATAGGATCAGGGTTCGCGAACACCGGGGAGCTGTTTTTT
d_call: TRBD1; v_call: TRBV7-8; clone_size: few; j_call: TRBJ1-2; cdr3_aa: CASSLASQGAYYGYTF; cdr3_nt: TGTGCCAGCAGCTTAGCGAGTCAGGGGGCGTACTATGGCTACACCTTC
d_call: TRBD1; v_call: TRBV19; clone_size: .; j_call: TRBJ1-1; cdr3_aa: CASSMFDRGTEAFF; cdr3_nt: TGTGCCAGTAGTATGTTCGACAGGGGCACTGAAGCTTTCTTT
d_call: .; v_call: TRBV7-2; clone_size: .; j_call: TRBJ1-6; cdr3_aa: CASSLAFPDSSSFYNSPLHF; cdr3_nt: TGTGCCAGCAGCTTAGCTTTTCCGGACAGCTCCTCGTTCTATAATTCACCCCTCCACTTT
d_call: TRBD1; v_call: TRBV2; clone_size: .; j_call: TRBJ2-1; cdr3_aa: CASSDRGIWPGNEQFF; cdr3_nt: TGTGCCAGCAGTGACAGGGGGATATGGCCGGGGAATGAGCAGTTCTTC
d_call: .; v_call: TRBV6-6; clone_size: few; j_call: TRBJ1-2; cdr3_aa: CASSYRDTNYGYTF; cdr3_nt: TGTGCCAGCAGTTACCGGGACACTAACTATGGCTACACCTTC
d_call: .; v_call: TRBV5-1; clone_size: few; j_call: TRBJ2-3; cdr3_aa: CASSLGGADTQYF; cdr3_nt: TGCGCCAGCAGCTTGGGCGGGGCAGATACGCAGTATTTT
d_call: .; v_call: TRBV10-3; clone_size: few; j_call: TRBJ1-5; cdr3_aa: CAINDYSNQPQHF; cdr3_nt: TGTGCCATCAACGACTATAGCAATCAGCCCCAGCATTTT
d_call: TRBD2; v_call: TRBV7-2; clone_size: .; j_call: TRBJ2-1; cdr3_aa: CASSPTSGGYNEQFF; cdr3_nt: TGTGCCAGCAGCCCCACTAGCGGGGGGTACAATGAGCAGTTCTTC
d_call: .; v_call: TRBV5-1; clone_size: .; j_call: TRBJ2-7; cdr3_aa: CASSLPPAREQYF; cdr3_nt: TGCGCCAGCAGCTTGCCCCCTGCCAGGGAGCAGTACTTC
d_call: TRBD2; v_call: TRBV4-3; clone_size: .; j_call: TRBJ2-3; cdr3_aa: CASSQDTSRGLAVYDTQYF; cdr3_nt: TGCGCCAGCAGCCAAGATACGTCTAGGGGACTAGCGGTTTATGATACGCAGTATTTT
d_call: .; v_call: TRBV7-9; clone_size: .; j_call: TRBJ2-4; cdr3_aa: CASSLAEGLGNIQYF; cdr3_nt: TGTGCCAGCAGCTTAGCGGAGGGGCTTGGGAACATTCAGTACTTC
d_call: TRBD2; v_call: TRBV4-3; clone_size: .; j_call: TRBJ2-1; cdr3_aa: CASSQAAASGGVEQFF; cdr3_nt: TGCGCCAGCAGCCAAGCCGCGGCTAGCGGGGGGGTTGAGCAGTTCTTC